This TCR beta chain was obtained from a study of CD8 T cells in Susac syndrome. The germline CDR1 and CDR2 sequences are MNHEY and SMNVEV (reference sequence). V lost 7 bases and J 6 bases, leaving 32 bases between the germline ends. The CDR3 loop spans 19 amino acids. This clonotype was seen once. Reverse transcription of roughly 0.5 to 1 ug RNA was performed with random hexamers. TCRdb fed the immunoSEQ multiplex PCR reads into MiXCR, producing one record per CDR3 protein. The data contain roughly 300,000 distinct CDR3 sequences, 70% to 90% of them singletons. The chain employs TRBV27 and TRBJ2-3; weak D call: TRBD1 (9 bases). The material sequenced was CD8+ T cells from PBMCs. The TCR originated in a human donor with multiple sclerosis. This CDR3 reads CASTLQGAPVRRGRDTQYF. The CDR3 DNA reads TGTGCCAGCACCTTACAGGGGGCACCGGTTCGGCGCGGGAGGGATACGCAGTATTTT.